This TCR beta chain was documented in a study of blood T cell repertoires in COVID-19. V was pared by 4 bases and J by 13 bases, with 14 bases between. The V gene's germline CDR1 is LGHNA and CDR2 YSLEER. This CDR3 is built from 12 residues. Clones were sequenced by immunoSEQ multiplex PCR, and TCRdb holds only the in-frame ones, with some missing. Of about 100,000 clones in the sample, 75% to 90% were seen once. The sequence derives from a man of 80 years or more with acute or convalescent COVID-19. Sequences were obtained from peripheral blood. The chain uses TRBV4-3 and TRBJ2-1; perhaps TRBD1 as D (5 bases). The CDR3 here is CASSLAQGIQFF. CDR3 bases: TGCGCCAGCAGCCTTGCCCAGGGTATTCAGTTCTTC.